These 5 T cell receptor beta chains came from one sample sequenced in a study of blood T cells in healthy people across ages. Primed by a sample-barcoded 5' primer and a J-beta primer mix, a second PCR proceeded for 7 to 11 cycles. TCRdb re-derived calls from the 5' RACE reads in MiXCR, one entry per CDR3 protein. The sample includes approximately 680,000 distinct CDR3 sequences, approximately 29% of them seen just once. The specimen sequenced was blood. These receptors were collected from an elderly woman in good health.

The chain uses TRBV27 and TRBJ2-3, with 7 bases that match TRBD2. CDR1 MNHEY and CDR2 SMNVEV come from the germline V gene (reference sequence). The CDR3 has 14 amino acids. Germline trimming cut 6 bases from V and 3 bases from J; bases unmatched to any gene: 6. The CDR3 DNA follows: TGTGCCAGCAGGAGGGACTATCTTACAGATACGCAGTATTTT. It translates to CASRRDYLTDTQYF.

V is TRBV12-3 or TRBV12-4 and J is TRBJ2-7, with 12 bases that match TRBD1. The CDR3 is 15 amino acids. J gave up 2 bases and V 6 bases, and 5 bases lay outside the gene matches. CDR3 DNA: TGTGCCAGCAGAAGGGGACAGGGGGCGCCCTACGAGCAGTACTTC. It is translated as CASRRGQGAPYEQYF.

This clonotype was found many times. This chain links TRBV7-3 with TRBJ2-1; 8 bases are shared with TRBD1. The CDR3 has 15 residues. Germline lookup yields CDR1 SGHTA and CDR2 FQGTGA. The V gene end was trimmed by 3 bases and the J gene end by 4 bases; junction bases not matched to a gene: 5. CDR3 amino acids: CASSFDRGQYNEQFF. DNA for the CDR3: TGTGCCAGCAGCTTCGACAGGGGACAATACAATGAGCAGTTCTTC.

Comments on this clonotype: A read error is possible here, since a much larger clone lies one base away. The V and J genes are TRBV6-1 and TRBJ2-3; 10 bases are shared with TRBD2. CDR1 is MNHNS and CDR2 is SASEGT in the germline V gene. Germline trimming cut 7 bases from V and 0 bases from J; bases unmatched to any gene: 7. The CDR3 has 16 residues. The DNA of the CDR3 is TGTGCCAGCATATGGAGCGGGGGGGTTAGCACAGATACGCAGTATTTT. It codes for CASIWSGGVSTDTQYF.

This clonotype has ten or more counts. V is TRBV15 and J is TRBJ1-1; D call uncertain. From germline, CDR1 is LNHNV and CDR2 YYDKDF (reference sequence). The CDR3 has 13 residues. Trimming cost V 3 bases and J 1 base, with 6 bases left between them. This CDR3 is CATSSSRNTEAFF. Here the CDR3 DNA reads TGTGCCACCAGCAGCTCCCGGAACACTGAAGCTTTCTTT. Full variable domain (rest looked up from reference TRBV15 and TRBJ1-1): DAMVIQNPRYQVTQFGKPVTLSCSQTLNHNVMYWYQQKSSQAPKLLFHYYDKDFNNEADTPDNFQSRRPNTSFCFLDIRSPGLGDTAMYLCATSSSRNTEAFFGQGTRLTVV.